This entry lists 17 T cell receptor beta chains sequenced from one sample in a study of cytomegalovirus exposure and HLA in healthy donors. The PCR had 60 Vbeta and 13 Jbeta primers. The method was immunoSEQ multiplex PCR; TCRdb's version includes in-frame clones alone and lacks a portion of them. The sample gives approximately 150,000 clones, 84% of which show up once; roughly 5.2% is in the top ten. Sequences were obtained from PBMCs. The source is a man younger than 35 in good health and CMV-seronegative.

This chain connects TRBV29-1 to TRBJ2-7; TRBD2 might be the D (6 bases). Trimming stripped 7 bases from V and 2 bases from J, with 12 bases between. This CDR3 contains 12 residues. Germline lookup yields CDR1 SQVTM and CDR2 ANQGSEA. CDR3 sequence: CSASSGAYEQYF. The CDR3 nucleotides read TGCAGCGCAAGCTCGGGGGCCTACGAGCAGTACTTC.

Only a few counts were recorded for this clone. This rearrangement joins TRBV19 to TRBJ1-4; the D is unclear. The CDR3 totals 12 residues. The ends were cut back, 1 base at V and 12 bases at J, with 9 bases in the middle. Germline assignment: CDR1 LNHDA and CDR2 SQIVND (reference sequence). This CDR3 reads CASSIGGVELFF. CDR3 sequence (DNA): TGTGCCAGTAGTATAGGCGGGGTAGAACTGTTTTTT.

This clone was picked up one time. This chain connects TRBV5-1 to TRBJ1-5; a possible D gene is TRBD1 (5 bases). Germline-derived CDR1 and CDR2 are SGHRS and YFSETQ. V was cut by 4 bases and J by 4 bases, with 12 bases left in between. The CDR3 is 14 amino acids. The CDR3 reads CASSLLGGNQPQHF. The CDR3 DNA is TGCGCCAGCAGCCTCCTCGGGGGTAATCAGCCCCAGCATTTT.

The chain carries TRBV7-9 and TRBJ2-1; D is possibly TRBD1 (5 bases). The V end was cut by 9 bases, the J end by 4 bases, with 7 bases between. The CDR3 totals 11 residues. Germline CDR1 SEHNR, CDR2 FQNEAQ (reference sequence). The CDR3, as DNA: TGTGCCAGTCGGACATACAATGAGCAGTTCTTC. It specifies CASRTYNEQFF.

CDR3 sequence: CASSLLNNEQFF. The CDR3 DNA follows: TGTGCCAGCAGTTTACTTAACAATGAGCAGTTCTTC. This sequence joins TRBV28 and TRBJ2-1; D is ambiguous. V lost 2 bases to trimming and J lost 5 bases, with 4 bases between them. Germline V gene sequence: CDR1 MDHEN, CDR2 SYDVKM. This CDR3 is 12 amino acids long. The full variable domain, its missing parts supplied by reference TRBV28 and TRBJ2-1, is DVKVTQSSRYLVKRTGEKVFLECVQDMDHENMFWYRQDPGLGLRLIYFSYDVKMKEKGDIPEGYSVSREKKERFSLILESASTNQTSMYLCASSLLNNEQFFGPGTRLTVL.

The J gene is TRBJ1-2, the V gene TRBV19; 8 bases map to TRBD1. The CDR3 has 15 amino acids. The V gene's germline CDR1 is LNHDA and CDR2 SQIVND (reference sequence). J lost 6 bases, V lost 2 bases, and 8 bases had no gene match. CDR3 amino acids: CASSITGQGGDGYTF. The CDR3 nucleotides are TGTGCCAGTAGTATAACCGGACAGGGAGGTGATGGCTACACCTTC. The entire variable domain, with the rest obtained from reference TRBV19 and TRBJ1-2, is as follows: DGGITQSPKYLFRKEGQNVTLSCEQNLNHDAMYWYRQDPGQGLRLIYYSQIVNDFQKGDIAEGYSVSREKKESFPLTVTSAQKNPTAFYLCASSITGQGGDGYTFGSGTRLTVV.

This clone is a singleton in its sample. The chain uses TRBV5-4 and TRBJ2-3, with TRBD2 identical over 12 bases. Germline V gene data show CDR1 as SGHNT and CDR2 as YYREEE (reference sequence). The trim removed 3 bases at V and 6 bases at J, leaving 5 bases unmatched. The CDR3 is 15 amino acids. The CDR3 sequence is CASSSSGRAGDTQYF. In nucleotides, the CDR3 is TGTGCCAGCAGCTCTAGCGGGAGGGCGGGGGATACGCAGTATTTT.

CDR3 bases: TGTGCCAGCAGGTCCCTGGGCAACAGGGAGGGTCCTGGCTACACCTTC. Translating gives CASRSLGNREGPGYTF. The chain combines TRBV27 with TRBJ1-2, with D tentatively TRBD1 (6 bases). Germline V gene lookup returns CDR1 MNHEY and CDR2 SMNVEV (reference sequence). The CDR3 runs 16 residues. Trimming left V 6 bases short and J 7 bases short, with 24 bases between.

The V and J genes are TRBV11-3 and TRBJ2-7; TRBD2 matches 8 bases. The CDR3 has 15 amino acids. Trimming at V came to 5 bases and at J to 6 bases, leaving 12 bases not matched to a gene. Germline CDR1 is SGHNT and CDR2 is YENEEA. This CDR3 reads CASSPPSGSPSEQYF. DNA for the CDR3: TGTGCCAGCAGCCCCCCCAGCGGGAGTCCCTCCGAGCAGTACTTC. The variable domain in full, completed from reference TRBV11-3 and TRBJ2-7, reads EAGVVQSPRYKIIEKKQPVAFWCNPISGHNTLYWYLQNLGQGPELLIRYENEEAVDDSQLPKDRFSAERLKGVDSTLKIQPAELGDSAVYLCASSPPSGSPSEQYFGPGTRLTVT.

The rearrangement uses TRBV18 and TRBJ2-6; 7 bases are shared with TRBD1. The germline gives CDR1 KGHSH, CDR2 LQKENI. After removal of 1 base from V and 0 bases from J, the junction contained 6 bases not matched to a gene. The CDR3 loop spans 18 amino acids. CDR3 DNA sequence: TGTGCCAGCTCACCACGGGGACAGACTCCCTCTGGGGCCAACGTCCTGACTTTC. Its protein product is CASSPRGQTPSGANVLTF.

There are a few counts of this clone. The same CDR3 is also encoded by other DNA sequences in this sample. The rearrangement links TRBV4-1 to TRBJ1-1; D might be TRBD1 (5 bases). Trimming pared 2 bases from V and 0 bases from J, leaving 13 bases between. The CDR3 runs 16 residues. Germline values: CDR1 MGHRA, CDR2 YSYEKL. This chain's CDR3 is CASSQLRVPMNTEAFF. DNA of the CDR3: TGCGCCAGCAGCCAACTCAGGGTCCCCATGAACACTGAAGCTTTCTTT.

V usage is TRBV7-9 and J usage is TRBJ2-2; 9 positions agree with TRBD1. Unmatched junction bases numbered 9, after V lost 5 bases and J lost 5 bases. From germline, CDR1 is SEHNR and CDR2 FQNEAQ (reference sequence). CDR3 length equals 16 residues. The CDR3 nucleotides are TGTGCCAGCAGCCTCCGGGACAGGGTGCAAACCGGGGAGCTGTTTTTT. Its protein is CASSLRDRVQTGELFF.

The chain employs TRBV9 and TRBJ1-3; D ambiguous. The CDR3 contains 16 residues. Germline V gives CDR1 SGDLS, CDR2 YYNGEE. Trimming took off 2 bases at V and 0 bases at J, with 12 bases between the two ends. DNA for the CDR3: TGTGCCAGCAGCGTTGGCGGAAGCCCCTCTGGAAACACCATATATTTT. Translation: CASSVGGSPSGNTIYF. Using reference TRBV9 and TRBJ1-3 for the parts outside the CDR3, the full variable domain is DSGVTQTPKHLITATGQRVTLRCSPRSGDLSVYWYQQSLDQGLQFLIQYYNGEERAKGNILERFSAQQFPDLHSELNLSSLELGDSALYFCASSVGGSPSGNTIYFGEGSWLTVV.

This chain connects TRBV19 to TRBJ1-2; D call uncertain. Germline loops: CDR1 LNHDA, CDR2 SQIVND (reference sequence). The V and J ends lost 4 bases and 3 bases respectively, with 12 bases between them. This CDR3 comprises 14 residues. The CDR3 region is CASSTTWTDYGYTF. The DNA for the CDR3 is TGTGCCAGTAGTACGACATGGACTGACTATGGCTACACCTTC.

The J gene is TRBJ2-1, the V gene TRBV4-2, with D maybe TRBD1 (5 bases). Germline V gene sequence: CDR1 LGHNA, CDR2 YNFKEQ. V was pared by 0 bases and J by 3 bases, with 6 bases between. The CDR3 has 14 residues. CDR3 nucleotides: TGTGCCAGCAGCCAAGATCAGGGCTACAATGAGCAGTTCTTC. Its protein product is CASSQDQGYNEQFF.

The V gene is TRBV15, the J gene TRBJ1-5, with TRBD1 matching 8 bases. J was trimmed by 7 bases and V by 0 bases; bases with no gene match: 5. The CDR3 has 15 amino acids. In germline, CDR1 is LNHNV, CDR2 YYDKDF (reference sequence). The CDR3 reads CATSREGTGRQPQHF. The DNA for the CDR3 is TGTGCCACCAGCAGAGAGGGGACAGGTCGCCAGCCCCAGCATTTT.

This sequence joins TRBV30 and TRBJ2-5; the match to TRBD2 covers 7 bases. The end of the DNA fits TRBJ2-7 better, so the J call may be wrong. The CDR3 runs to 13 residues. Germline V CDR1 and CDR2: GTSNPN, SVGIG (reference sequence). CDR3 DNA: TGTGCCTGGGGGGGGACTACATCCTACGAGCAGTACTTC. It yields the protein CAWGGTTSYEQYF.